This passage covers 25 T cell receptor beta chains from one sample sequenced in a study of T-cell memory formation after mild COVID-19. In TCRdb, the 5' RACE reads were re-called with MiXCR into one record per CDR3 protein. The sample consists of 450,000 or so distinct CDR3 sequences, roughly 20% of them appearing once. Material for sequencing was PBMCs or a T cell subset sorted from them (not recorded which). The receptors here all came from an adult woman who had mild COVID-19 (a few samples of this study predate the infection). Cell type and time point are not known.

V usage is TRBV5-8 and J usage is TRBJ2-3, with 12 positions matching TRBD2. CDR3 length equals 20 residues. Trimming at V came to 0 bases and at J to 1 base, leaving 12 bases not matched to a gene. Germline CDR1 and CDR2: SGHTS and YDEGEE. The CDR3, as DNA: TGTGCCAGCAGCTTGGCCCTGGCTAGCGGGAGGGCCATGGGCACAGATACGCAGTATTTT. This encodes CASSLALASGRAMGTDTQYF.

The genes are TRBV9 and TRBJ2-2; D gene ambiguous. The germline V gene encodes CDR1 SGDLS and CDR2 YYNGEE. The CDR3 is 14 amino acids. V lost 3 bases and J lost 7, with 13 bases in between. Written as DNA, the CDR3 is TGTGCCAGCAGCGCCGTTACCCAGCTCGGGGAGCTGTTTTTT. As protein: CASSAVTQLGELFF.

This chain links TRBV7-6 with TRBJ2-7; D not resolved. Trimming removed 3 bases at V and 0 bases at J, with 9 bases between. Looked up from germline, CDR1 is SGHVS and CDR2 is FNYEAQ. The CDR3 extends over 14 amino acids. This CDR3 reads CASSFDSASYEQYF. The CDR3 DNA is TGTGCCAGCAGCTTTGATTCCGCCTCCTACGAGCAGTACTTC.

The CDR3 DNA sequence: TGCAGTGCTAGACTTCGGCCAACAACTAATGAAAAACTGTTTTTT. Its protein product is CSARLRPTTNEKLFF. This chain uses TRBV20-1 with TRBJ1-4; no definite D call. The CDR3 runs 15 residues. From germline, CDR1 is DFQATT and CDR2 SNEGSKA (reference sequence). V gave up 2 bases and J gave up 0 bases, with 10 bases separating them.

The rearrangement uses TRBV25-1 and TRBJ2-7; TRBD2 aligns across 7 bases. There are 13 residues in the CDR3. V lost 7 bases, J lost 5 bases, and 8 bases stayed unmatched. Germline V gene sequence: CDR1 MGHDK, CDR2 SYGVNS. CDR3 bases: TGTGCCAGCAAGGGCGGGAGAAGCGACGAGCAGTACTTC. This gives the protein CASKGGRSDEQYF.

This clonotype occurred a few times. The CDR3 loop reads CASRPGTASNQPQHF. The DNA for the CDR3 is TGTGCCAGCAGACCCGGGACAGCCAGCAATCAGCCCCAGCATTTT. V and J are TRBV27 and TRBJ1-5; 7 nucleotides align to TRBD1. Germline loops: CDR1 MNHEY, CDR2 SMNVEV (reference sequence). CDR3 length: 15 residues. The V gene end was trimmed by 6 bases and the J gene end by 1 base; junction bases not matched to a gene: 6.

This clonotype has just a few counts. This chain links TRBV7-2 with TRBJ2-7; no definite D call. CDR1 and CDR2 from the germline V gene are SGHTA and FQGNSA. The CDR3 totals 13 residues. Trimming pared 5 bases from V and 3 bases from J, leaving 11 bases between. The CDR3 DNA is TGTGCCAGCAGCAAAGCCCATGGCTACGAGCAGTACTTC. Its protein product is CASSKAHGYEQYF. The complete variable domain, with remaining parts taken from reference TRBV7-2 and TRBJ2-7, reads GAGVSQSPSNKVTEKGKDVELRCDPISGHTALYWYRQSLGQGLEFLIYFQGNSAPDKSGLPSDRFSAERTGGSVSTLTIQRTQQEDSAVYLCASSKAHGYEQYFGPGTRLTVT.

This clonotype was counted a few times. The rearrangement links TRBV27 to TRBJ1-2; the match to TRBD1 covers 7 bases. J lost 10 bases, V lost 6 bases, and 8 bases had no gene match. The CDR3 is 12 amino acids. Germline V gene data show CDR1 as MNHEY and CDR2 as SMNVEV (reference sequence). The CDR3 nucleotides read TGTGCCAGCAGCTTTGACAGGGTGAACTACACCTTC. As protein: CASSFDRVNYTF.

Only a few counts were recorded for this clonotype. The chain has TRBV18 and TRBJ2-7; D not certain. The CDR3 is made up of 12 amino acids. The V end was cut by 6 bases, the J end by 1 base, with 7 bases between. CDR1 KGHSH and CDR2 LQKENI come from the germline V gene. The CDR3 is CASSKQSYEQYF. In nucleotides, the CDR3 is TGTGCCAGCTCGAAACAGTCCTACGAGCAGTACTTC.

The chain recombines TRBV7-2 with TRBJ2-2; 7 bases align to TRBD2. The trim removed 2 bases at V and 1 base at J, leaving 1 base unmatched. Germline CDR1 is SGHTA and CDR2 is FQGNSA. The CDR3 sequence is 15 residues long. The CDR3 DNA is TGTGCCAGCAGCTTAACGGGGGGGAACACCGGGGAGCTGTTTTTT. It translates to CASSLTGGNTGELFF.

The genes are TRBV20-1 and TRBJ1-1, with 10 bases fitting TRBD1. The length of the CDR3 is 14 residues. Unmatched junction bases numbered 5, after V lost 6 bases and J lost 1 base. Germline values: CDR1 DFQATT, CDR2 SNEGSKA (reference sequence). DNA of the CDR3: TGCAGTGCCAGACAGGGGGCGGGGAACACTGAAGCTTTCTTT. As protein: CSARQGAGNTEAFF.

This clonotype has just a few counts. The CDR3 is CASSARTSWWNEQFF. CDR3 coding DNA: TGTGCCAGCAGCGCACGGACTAGCTGGTGGAATGAGCAGTTCTTC. The chain combines TRBV11-3 with TRBJ2-1; 8 positions match TRBD2. CDR3 length equals 15 residues. The J segment lost 7 bases and the V segment lost 5 bases, leaving 10 bases of the junction unmatched. Germline V lookup: CDR1 SGHNT, CDR2 YENEEA.

The chain employs TRBV18 and TRBJ2-4; D uncertain. The CDR3 loop spans 14 amino acids. V lost 0 bases, J lost 1 base, and 4 bases lay in between. CDR1 and CDR2 (germline): KGHSH, LQKENI. This CDR3 is CASSPPTAKNIQYF. The CDR3 DNA reads TGTGCCAGCTCACCACCGACGGCCAAAAACATTCAGTACTTC.

Here the CDR3 reads CASSPLEQGYSPLHF. The CDR3 bases are TGTGCCAGCAGCCCCCTTGAACAGGGATATTCACCCCTCCACTTT. This rearrangement joins TRBV13 to TRBJ1-6; possibly TRBD1 for D (6 bases). Germline assignment: CDR1 PRHDT and CDR2 FYEKMQ (reference sequence). Trimming cost V 5 bases and J 8 bases, with 16 bases left between them. The CDR3 contains 15 residues. Full variable domain (outside the CDR3, taken from reference TRBV13 and TRBJ1-6): AAGVIQSPRHLIKEKRETATLKCYPIPRHDTVYWYQQGPGQDPQFLISFYEKMQSDKGSIPDRFSAQQFSDYHSELNMSSLELGDSALYFCASSPLEQGYSPLHFGNGTRLTVT.

This chain links TRBV5-1 with TRBJ1-1, with D perhaps matching TRBD1 (5 bases). The V and J ends lost 4 bases and 3 bases respectively, with 13 bases between them. This CDR3 is built from 14 residues. Germline V gene lookup returns CDR1 SGHRS and CDR2 YFSETQ. CDR3 nucleotide sequence: TGCGCCAGCAGCGTGGGACCGGAGGACACTGAAGCTTTCTTT. Its protein product is CASSVGPEDTEAFF.

This clonotype was observed many times. The chain joins TRBV20-1 to TRBJ2-7, with 11 bases lining up with TRBD1. The CDR3 has 18 residues. V was clipped by 6 bases and J by 0 bases; unmatched bases: 16. CDR1 is DFQATT and CDR2 is SNEGSKA in the germline V gene (reference sequence). In DNA, the CDR3 is TGCAGTGCGCGGACAGGGGGCCGTGGCGGGCTAAGCTCCTACGAGCAGTACTTC. This translates into CSARTGGRGGLSSYEQYF.

The genes are TRBV4-1 and TRBJ2-1; 11 nucleotides match TRBD2. V lost 3 bases and J lost 8; bases outside the gene matches: 6. Germline V gene sequence: CDR1 MGHRA, CDR2 YSYEKL. The CDR3 loop spans 15 amino acids. This CDR3 reads CASSHGLAGLDEQFF. For the CDR3, the DNA is TGCGCCAGCAGCCACGGACTAGCGGGTCTCGATGAGCAGTTCTTC.

This clonotype has a handful of counts. This rearrangement joins TRBV7-3 to TRBJ2-3, with a weak D call TRBD2 (7 bases). The CDR3 sequence is 14 residues long. Germline-derived CDR1 and CDR2 are SGHTA and FQGTGA. Trimming stripped 10 bases from V and 2 bases from J, with 16 bases between. CDR3 amino acids: CATSRGGVTDTQYF. In DNA, the CDR3 is TGTGCCACTTCTAGGGGGGGCGTCACAGATACGCAGTATTTT.

This chain links TRBV18 with TRBJ1-1; no firm D call. Per germline, CDR1 KGHSH and CDR2 LQKENI. Deletions cut 4 bases from V and 1 base from J, with 10 bases between. This CDR3 contains 14 residues. The chain's CDR3 is CASSLIRENTEAFF. The CDR3 nucleotides read TGTGCCAGCTCACTAATACGGGAGAACACTGAAGCTTTCTTT. The complete variable domain, with remaining parts taken from reference TRBV18 and TRBJ1-1, reads NAGVMQNPRHLVRRRGQEARLRCSPMKGHSHVYWYRQLPEEGLKFMVYLQKENIIDESGMPKERFSAEFPKEGPSILRIQQVVRGDSAAYFCASSLIRENTEAFFGQGTRLTVV.

J is TRBJ2-3 and V is TRBV5-1, with D maybe TRBD2 (6 bases). CDR1 and CDR2 (germline): SGHRS, YFSETQ. V dropped 1 base and J dropped 0 bases, with 9 bases sitting between them. The length of the CDR3 is 15 residues. CDR3 DNA sequence: TGCGCCAGCAGCTTGAGCCGGGGGAGCACAGATACGCAGTATTTT. Encoded protein: CASSLSRGSTDTQYF.

This chain joins TRBV6-2 or TRBV6-3 and TRBJ2-3; 12 bases map to TRBD2. This CDR3 region has 13 residues. The germline CDR1 and CDR2 sequences are MNHEY and SVGEGT. Trimming cost V 9 bases and J 6 bases; bases outside gene matches: 4. CDR3 protein: CASRLAGEDTQYF. The CDR3 DNA is TGTGCCAGTCGACTAGCGGGGGAGGATACGCAGTATTTT.

The genes are TRBV7-9 and TRBJ1-1; weak D call: TRBD1 (6 bases). In germline, CDR1 is SEHNR, CDR2 FQNEAQ (reference sequence). With 2 bases removed from V and 5 bases from J, the gap between germline ends came to 12 bases. The CDR3 extends over 14 amino acids. CDR3 amino acids: CASSLQGSGTEAFF. The CDR3 nucleotides read TGTGCCAGCAGCTTACAGGGGAGTGGTACTGAAGCTTTCTTT.

V usage is TRBV5-4 and J usage is TRBJ1-1; a weak D match, TRBD1 (5 bases). The CDR3 is 13 residues long. Trimming pared 4 bases from V and 6 bases from J, leaving 13 bases between. CDR1 is SGHNT, CDR2 YYREEE, per germline (reference sequence). CDR3 in amino acids: CASSSMTEAEAFF. As DNA, the CDR3 is TGTGCCAGCAGCAGCATGACAGAGGCTGAAGCTTTCTTT.

This rearrangement joins TRBV14 to TRBJ2-1; D is perhaps TRBD1 or TRBD2 (5 bases each). CDR1 and CDR2 from the germline V gene are SGHDN and FVKESK. CDR3 length: 17 amino acids. V shed 1 base and J shed 8 bases, with 21 bases lying between them. CDR3 sequence (DNA): TGTGCCAGCAGCCAAGTCCGCCGGTACGGATGGGACGATGAGCAGTTCTTC. Protein: CASSQVRRYGWDDEQFF.

This clonotype was seen a handful of times. The rearrangement joins TRBV19 to TRBJ1-2; D unresolved. Trimming cost V 10 bases and J 4 bases, with 10 bases left between them. Germline CDR1 and CDR2: LNHDA and SQIVND (reference sequence). This CDR3 has 11 amino acids. CDR3 coding DNA: TGTGCCATTCGGGTGGGCTATGGCTACACCTTC. Amino acid sequence: CAIRVGYGYTF.